Sequencing of this T cell receptor beta chain was carried out in a study of T cell changes during pregnancy in multiple sclerosis. By sample fraction, this clone is large. The germline gives CDR1 GTSNPN, CDR2 SVGIG (reference sequence). This CDR3 region has 15 residues. Losses at the gene ends were 1 base for V and 4 bases for J; bases not matched to a gene: 8. Sequencing was performed with immunoSEQ multiplex PCR; in TCRdb, only in-frame clones are kept and a portion is missing. This table holds about 49,000 clones, roughly 89% found once. This receptor was identified in a female donor in good health, enrolled as a control in a pregnancy study. The chain employs TRBV30 and TRBJ1-1, with 8 nucleotides matching TRBD1. Sample: peripheral blood, taken after pregnancy. For the CDR3, the DNA is TGTGCCTGGAGTGAAGGACAGGGAATAGGCACTGAAGCTTTCTTT. As protein: CAWSEGQGIGTEAFF.